The 24 T cell receptor beta chains in this list originate from one sample, sequenced in a study of T cell responses to AZD1222 COVID-19 vaccine. Sequencing was performed with immunoSEQ multiplex PCR; in TCRdb, only in-frame clones are kept and a portion is missing. The sample shows 150,000 to 200,000 clones, around 90% of them seen only once. Specimen: peripheral blood, collected 28 days after the second AZD1222 dose. These receptors all come from an adult who received the AZD1222 COVID-19 vaccine.

This clone was seen a few times. One end of the junction is discordant with germline, which a read error may explain. The genes are TRBV5-1 and TRBJ1-1; D gene uncertain. The germline gives CDR1 SGHRS, CDR2 YFSETQ. The CDR3 has 13 amino acids. The CDR3 loop reads CASRYRENAEAFF. CDR3 DNA sequence: TGCGCCAGCCGATACCGGGAGAACGCTGAAGCTTTCTTT.

The chain couples TRBV11-3 to TRBJ2-3, with a tentative D call TRBD1 (5 bases). V was cut by 1 base and J by 5 bases, with 10 bases left in between. This CDR3 has 14 residues. CDR1 and CDR2 from the germline V gene are SGHNT and YENEEA. The CDR3 is CASSLVGREDTQYF. CDR3 coding DNA: TGTGCCAGCAGCTTAGTTGGCAGGGAAGATACGCAGTATTTT.

V is TRBV6-1 and J is TRBJ1-5, with TRBD1 identical over 7 bases. Per germline, CDR1 MNHNS and CDR2 SASEGT. CDR3 size: 18 residues. Trimming took 1 base from V and 0 from J; bases not matched to a gene: 9. The CDR3 spells CASSEGQGGRYSNQPQHF. The CDR3 nucleotides read TGTGCCAGCAGTGAAGGACAGGGAGGACGCTATAGCAATCAGCCCCAGCATTTT.

This chain connects TRBV6-5 to TRBJ1-2; D is ambiguous. This CDR3 region has 14 residues. Germline-derived CDR1 and CDR2 are MNHEY and SVGAGI. V lost 5 bases and J 8 bases, leaving 18 bases between the germline ends. CDR3 nucleotide sequence: TGTGCCAGCAGTAAGAACCGGGCAAATAAGGGCTACACCTTC. As protein: CASSKNRANKGYTF.

This sequence joins TRBV7-8 and TRBJ1-1; D is ambiguous. Trimming cost V 7 bases and J 4 bases, with 10 bases left between them. CDR3 size: 12 residues. Germline loops: CDR1 SGHVS, CDR2 FQNEAQ. CDR3 region: CASINVGTEAFF. The CDR3 DNA sequence: TGTGCCAGCATCAACGTAGGCACTGAAGCTTTCTTT.

The genes are TRBV6-5 and TRBJ1-1; D may be TRBD1 (6 bases). Trimming removed 7 bases at V and 1 base at J, with 13 bases between. The germline V gene encodes CDR1 MNHEY and CDR2 SVGAGI. The CDR3 contains 14 residues. CDR3 sequence (DNA): TGTGCCAGCAATCCAGGGGTAGCGAACACTGAAGCTTTCTTT. Translation gives CASNPGVANTEAFF.

The chain links TRBV29-1 to TRBJ2-6; D gene ambiguous. CDR1 and CDR2 (germline): SQVTM, ANQGSEA. Trimming took 3 bases from V and 5 from J, leaving 5 bases between them. CDR3 length: 12 amino acids. The CDR3 DNA reads TGCAGCGTTGAGGCCCGGGCCAACGTCCTGACTTTC. This gives the protein CSVEARANVLTF.

This chain connects TRBV20-1 to TRBJ1-1; 11 bases are a match to TRBD1. CDR1 is DFQATT, CDR2 SNEGSKA, per germline (reference sequence). With 3 bases clipped from V and 4 bases from J, the junction kept 4 bases outside the gene matches. The CDR3 is 14 amino acids. The CDR3 DNA is TGCAGTGCTAGTCCCGGGACAGGGGGCACTGAAGCTTTCTTT. Its translation: CSASPGTGGTEAFF.

The chain carries TRBV29-1 and TRBJ2-1; 8 bases map to TRBD2. Germline lookup yields CDR1 SQVTM and CDR2 ANQGSEA. The V and J ends lost 4 bases and 4 bases, in that order; junction bases with no gene match: 3. The length of the CDR3 is 13 residues. This CDR3 reads CSVGRGAYNEQFF. The CDR3 DNA is TGCAGCGTTGGGCGGGGGGCATACAATGAGCAGTTCTTC.

The chain carries TRBV5-5 and TRBJ2-7; no reliable D call. The CDR3 loop spans 13 amino acids. From germline, CDR1 is SGHKS and CDR2 YYEKEE (reference sequence). The V end was cut by 3 bases, the J end by 4 bases, with 11 bases between. The DNA of the CDR3 is TGTGCCAGCAGCTATAGATCTGGGTACGAGCAGTACTTC. This encodes CASSYRSGYEQYF.

A few counts support this clone. The chain joins TRBV7-2 to TRBJ2-7; D is perhaps TRBD1 (7 bases). V gave up 3 bases and J gave up 0 bases, with 12 bases separating them. The germline gives CDR1 SGHTA, CDR2 FQGNSA. This CDR3 contains 15 residues. The CDR3 DNA reads as TGTGCCAGCAGCTTCCAGGGGGGCCTCTCCTACGAGCAGTACTTC. It translates to CASSFQGGLSYEQYF.

The chain recombines TRBV3-1 (or the pseudogene TRBV3-2) with TRBJ1-4; 8 bases align to TRBD1. Losses at the gene ends were 0 bases for V and 5 bases for J; bases not matched to a gene: 5. The CDR3 spans 16 residues. Germline CDR1 is LGHDT and CDR2 is YNNKEL (reference sequence). CDR3 sequence reads: CASSQEIQGGNEKLFF. CDR3 DNA sequence: TGTGCCAGCAGCCAAGAAATACAGGGGGGGAATGAAAAACTGTTTTTT.

The rearrangement links TRBV5-1 to TRBJ2-1; tentatively, D is TRBD1 or TRBD2 (6 bases each). The ends were cut back, 4 bases at V and 6 bases at J, with 17 bases in the middle. The CDR3 has 15 residues. CDR1 is SGHRS and CDR2 is YFSETQ in the germline V gene. The CDR3 region is CASSRGPGVGNEQFF. CDR3 nucleotide sequence: TGCGCCAGCAGCCGGGGGCCAGGGGTTGGCAATGAGCAGTTCTTC.

The V and J genes are TRBV5-4 and TRBJ2-7; 10 nucleotides match TRBD2. The germline CDR1 and CDR2 sequences are SGHNT and YYREEE (reference sequence). With 0 bases clipped from V and 7 bases from J, the junction kept 10 bases outside the gene matches. The CDR3 contains 16 residues. CDR3 DNA: TGTGCCAGCAGCTTGGGAGCGGGGGGGCCTATAGGGGAGCAGTACTTC. Translated: CASSLGAGGPIGEQYF.

The rearrangement uses TRBV3-1 (or the pseudogene TRBV3-2) and TRBJ2-1; no clear D gene. V was shortened by 1 base and J by 1 base, with 5 bases between the two germline ends. Germline CDR1 reads LGHDT; CDR2 reads YNNKEL (reference sequence). This CDR3 is built from 14 residues. CDR3: CASSQGASYNEQFF. The CDR3 bases are TGTGCCAGCAGCCAAGGTGCATCCTACAATGAGCAGTTCTTC.

This clone was counted a single time. The chain links TRBV3-1 (or the pseudogene TRBV3-2) to TRBJ2-1; 14 bases map to TRBD2. Germline V gives CDR1 LGHDT, CDR2 YNNKEL (reference sequence). The CDR3 runs 16 residues. With V trimmed by 4 bases and J by 8 bases, 7 bases remained unmatched. CDR3 sequence: CASSPGTSGGGDEQFF. For the CDR3, the DNA is TGTGCCAGCAGCCCTGGGACTAGCGGGGGCGGAGATGAGCAGTTCTTC.

This clone has just a few counts. This chain joins TRBV9 and TRBJ1-3; no clear D. V was shortened by 0 bases and J by 8 bases, with 12 bases between the two germline ends. Looked up from germline, CDR1 is SGDLS and CDR2 is YYNGEE. The CDR3 runs 14 residues. CDR3 nucleotide sequence: TGTGCCAGCAGCGTAGTAGGGTTTAGAGACACCATATATTTT. The encoded protein is CASSVVGFRDTIYF.

V and J are TRBV30 and TRBJ2-2, with TRBD1 as a possible D gene (6 bases). Germline V gene lookup returns CDR1 GTSNPN and CDR2 SVGIG (reference sequence). This CDR3 comprises 14 residues. V was shortened by 1 base and J by 5 bases, with 11 bases between the two germline ends. This CDR3 reads CAWSAFRGTGELFF. CDR3 DNA sequence: TGTGCCTGGAGTGCATTTAGGGGGACCGGGGAGCTGTTTTTT.

The chain recombines TRBV6-5 with TRBJ1-2; D is unresolved. The germline gives CDR1 MNHEY, CDR2 SVGAGI. CDR3 length: 13 amino acids. Trimming took 3 bases from V and 3 from J, leaving 8 bases between them. The CDR3 region has the DNA TGTGCCAGCAGTTATGGGGAGGACTATGGCTACACCTTC. It translates to CASSYGEDYGYTF.

The genes are TRBV20-1 and TRBJ1-3, with D unclear. With 3 bases removed from V and 0 bases from J, the gap between germline ends came to 9 bases. Per the germline V gene, CDR1 is DFQATT and CDR2 is SNEGSKA (reference sequence). CDR3 size: 14 residues. The CDR3 is CSASDTISGNTIYF. Written as DNA, the CDR3 is TGCAGTGCTAGTGACACGATCTCTGGAAACACCATATATTTT.

The rearrangement links TRBV7-6 to TRBJ2-2, with 9 bases that match TRBD1. V dropped 3 bases and J dropped 4; count of bases not matched to a gene: 6. Germline V CDR1 and CDR2: SGHVS, FNYEAQ. The CDR3 loop spans 16 amino acids. This CDR3 is CASSFPGQGSTGELFF. CDR3 in DNA: TGTGCCAGCAGCTTTCCGGGACAGGGAAGCACCGGGGAGCTGTTTTTT.

J is TRBJ1-1 and V is TRBV11-2; no firm D call. The CDR3 has 13 residues. The ends were cut back, 2 bases at V and 3 bases at J, with 7 bases in the middle. The germline V gene has CDR1 SGHAT and CDR2 FQNNGV. For the CDR3, the DNA is TGTGCCAGCAGCTTATTCGCGGACACTGAAGCTTTCTTT. It yields the protein CASSLFADTEAFF.

The chain is built from TRBV11-2 and TRBJ1-4; TRBD1 is a possible D gene (5 bases). V was clipped by 5 bases and J by 7 bases, with 5 bases between them. The V gene's germline CDR1 is SGHAT and CDR2 FQNNGV. CDR3 length: 11 residues. For the CDR3, the DNA is TGTGCCAGCAGCCAGGGTGAAAAACTGTTTTTT. It codes for CASSQGEKLFF. The full variable domain, completed using reference TRBV11-2 and TRBJ1-4, is EAGVAQSPRYKIIEKRQSVAFWCNPISGHATLYWYQQILGQGPKLLIQFQNNGVVDDSQLPKDRFSAERLKGVDSTLKIQPAKLEDSAVYLCASSQGEKLFFGSGTQLSVL.

The chain couples TRBV5-1 to TRBJ1-2, with D possibly TRBD1 on 5 matching bases. CDR1 is SGHRS, CDR2 YFSETQ, per germline. The CDR3 runs 16 residues. Trimming cost V 0 bases and J 3 bases, with 15 bases left between them. CDR3 in amino acids: CASSLADVGGYYGYTF. CDR3 DNA sequence: TGCGCCAGCAGCTTGGCCGACGTCGGGGGGTACTATGGCTACACCTTC. The variable domain in full, with the rest retrieved from reference TRBV5-1 and TRBJ1-2, is KAGVTQTPRYLIKTRGQQVTLSCSPISGHRSVSWYQQTPGQGLQFLFEYFSETQRNKGNFPGRFSGRQFSNSRSEMNVSTLELGDSALYLCASSLADVGGYYGYTFGSGTRLTVV.